Listed here are 21 T cell receptor beta chains from one sample, sequenced in a study of T cells in Graves' hyperthyroidism and ophthalmopathy. The CDR3 regions of TCR beta were amplified from RNA transcripts. HTBI primers drove first-round RT-PCR of the TCR CDR3. TCRdb redid the calling of the multiplex PCR reads with MiXCR, one entry per CDR3 protein. Of approximately 500,000 distinct CDR3 sequences detected, roughly 50% appear once; the ten largest clones hold approximately 8.4%. Sequencing was done on a sample of peripheral blood or thyroid tissue (not recorded which). These receptors originate from a woman under 30 with Graves' hyperthyroidism.

The chain couples TRBV7-8 to TRBJ2-5, with TRBD2 identical over 11 bases. Germline V lookup: CDR1 SGHVS, CDR2 FQNEAQ. The CDR3 extends over 16 amino acids. J was trimmed by 5 bases and V by 4 bases; bases with no gene match: 9. The CDR3 sequence: CASSSLELAGEETQYF. The DNA for the CDR3 is TGTGCCAGCAGCTCCCTCGAACTAGCGGGAGAGGAGACCCAGTACTTC.

V is TRBV7-8 and J is TRBJ2-2; no firm D call. CDR1 and CDR2 (germline): SGHVS, FQNEAQ. CDR3 length equals 12 residues. V shed 6 bases and J shed 8 bases, with 10 bases lying between them. The CDR3 DNA is TGTGCCAGCAGGAGTAGGCAGGGGGAGCTGTTTTTT. This codes for CASRSRQGELFF.

This clonotype was seen ten or more times. The CDR3 loop is CASSLDSLNTEAFF. DNA for the CDR3: TGTGCCAGCAGCTTGGACAGTTTGAACACTGAAGCTTTCTTT. The genes are TRBV5-6 and TRBJ1-1; no clear D. Per the germline V gene, CDR1 is SGHDT and CDR2 is YYEEEE. The germline V and J ends were trimmed by 0 bases and 0 bases, with 6 bases remaining between them. The CDR3 length is 14 residues.

This clonotype was counted many times. The chain has TRBV27 and TRBJ1-2; D unresolved. Germline CDR1 and CDR2: MNHEY and SMNVEV (reference sequence). This CDR3 is built from 14 residues. With 0 bases removed from V and 5 bases from J, the gap between germline ends came to 10 bases. CDR3 in DNA: TGTGCCAGCAGTTTATCGATACGGAATTATGGCTACACCTTC. It is translated as CASSLSIRNYGYTF.

The chain joins TRBV29-1 to TRBJ2-6; possibly TRBD2 for D (5 bases). The CDR3 contains 15 residues. Trimming shortened V by 3 bases and J by 0 bases, and 9 bases separated the two germline ends. Per the germline V gene, CDR1 is SQVTM and CDR2 is ANQGSEA. The CDR3 region is CSVEPTSSGANVLTF. In nucleotides, the CDR3 is TGCAGCGTTGAGCCTACTAGCTCTGGGGCCAACGTCCTGACTTTC. The whole variable domain, remainder taken from reference TRBV29-1 and TRBJ2-6, is SAVISQKPSRDICQRGTSLTIQCQVDSQVTMMFWYRQQPGQSLTLIATANQGSEATYESGFVIDKFPISRPNLTFSTLTVSNMSPEDSSIYLCSVEPTSSGANVLTFGAGSRLTVL.

As regards this clonotype: One end of the junction fails to match germline, which may point to a read error. The rearrangement joins TRBV15 to TRBJ1-2, with TRBD1 matching over 7 bases. Germline V lookup: CDR1 LNHNV, CDR2 YYDKDF (reference sequence). The CDR3 has 12 amino acids. CDR3 nucleotides: TGTGCCACCAGGAGAGACAGGGATGGCTACACCTTC. It codes for CATRRDRDGYTF.

V usage is TRBV24-1 and J usage is TRBJ1-1, with D tentatively TRBD1 (5 bases). Germline lookup yields CDR1 KGHDR and CDR2 SFDVKD. With 11 bases removed from V and 0 bases from J, the gap between germline ends came to 30 bases. CDR3 size: 19 residues. Here the CDR3 DNA reads TGTGCCAGCAAACGGGGGAAGGTGGACACCGGGGAGCTGAACACTGAAGCTTTCTTT. This sequence encodes CASKRGKVDTGELNTEAFF.

This clonotype was counted at least ten times. CDR3 sequence: CAPPRTGVPGYTF. The CDR3 nucleotides are TGTGCCCCCCCGCGAACTGGCGTCCCTGGCTACACCTTC. This rearrangement joins TRBV10-3 to TRBJ1-2; D remains ambiguous. With 11 bases removed from V and 7 bases from J, the gap between germline ends came to 20 bases. From germline, CDR1 is ENHRY and CDR2 SYGVKD. The CDR3 is 13 residues long.

This chain uses TRBV7-2 with TRBJ1-4; D call uncertain. With 6 bases removed from V and 10 bases from J, the gap between germline ends came to 9 bases. The CDR3 loop spans 11 amino acids. The germline gives CDR1 SGHTA, CDR2 FQGNSA. CDR3 nucleotide sequence: TGTGCCAGCAGTCAACTGGGAAAACTGTTTTTT. Translated, it gives CASSQLGKLFF.

This clonotype was recorded many times. CDR3 sequence reads: CASSQDLRDTGNTIYF. DNA for the CDR3: TGCGCCAGCAGCCAAGATCTAAGGGATACAGGAAACACCATATATTTT. The V and J genes are TRBV4-3 and TRBJ1-3; D unresolved. Per the germline V gene, CDR1 is LGHNA and CDR2 is YSLEER. The CDR3 totals 16 residues. V lost 0 bases and J 4 bases, leaving 13 bases between the germline ends.

V gene TRBV7-6 combines with J gene TRBJ2-5; 9 bases line up with TRBD2. The CDR3 totals 14 residues. Germline V gives CDR1 SGHVS, CDR2 FNYEAQ. V dropped 5 bases and J dropped 0; count of bases not matched to a gene: 1. The DNA for the CDR3 is TGTGCCAGCAGCGAGCGGGGGGACCAAGAGACCCAGTACTTC. Translated: CASSERGDQETQYF. The variable domain in full, completed from reference TRBV7-6 and TRBJ2-5, reads GAGVSQSPRYKVTKRGQDVALRCDPISGHVSLYWYRQALGQGPEFLTYFNYEAQQDKSGLPNDRFSAERPEGSISTLTIQRTEQRDSAMYRCASSERGDQETQYFGPGTRLLVL.

This clonotype turned up a few times. The chain carries TRBV19 and TRBJ2-7, with D maybe TRBD1 (5 bases). Germline V CDR1 and CDR2: LNHDA, SQIVND (reference sequence). This CDR3 has 14 amino acids. Trimming took 5 bases from V and 2 from J, leaving 13 bases between them. CDR3 loop: CASSPGAQTYEQYF. The DNA for the CDR3 is TGTGCCAGTAGTCCTGGGGCGCAGACCTACGAGCAGTACTTC.

This clonotype has at least ten counts. This sequence joins TRBV7-9 and TRBJ1-1, with D unresolved. Deletions cut 1 base from V and 4 bases from J, with 10 bases between. Germline CDR1 SEHNR, CDR2 FQNEAQ (reference sequence). The CDR3 runs to 14 residues. The CDR3 protein is CASSLERSTTEAFF. The CDR3, as DNA: TGTGCCAGCAGCTTAGAGCGGTCTACCACTGAAGCTTTCTTT.

The chain employs TRBV7-2 and TRBJ2-3; no definite D call. V was shortened by 4 bases and J by 0 bases, with 11 bases between the two germline ends. The CDR3 is made up of 15 amino acids. CDR1 SGHTA and CDR2 FQGNSA come from the germline V gene. The CDR3 DNA sequence: TGTGCCAGCAGCTATGCGGAAGCTAGCACAGATACGCAGTATTTT. Amino acid sequence: CASSYAEASTDTQYF.

There are many counts of this clonotype. The chain recombines TRBV4-1 with TRBJ1-3, with a possible D match to TRBD1 (5 bases). Deletions cut 1 base from V and 0 bases from J, with 13 bases between. The CDR3 has 17 amino acids. CDR1 and CDR2 (germline): MGHRA, YSYEKL. CDR3 protein: CASSQGSGRHSGNTIYF. The DNA for the CDR3 is TGCGCCAGCAGCCAAGGTTCGGGACGGCACTCTGGAAACACCATATATTTT.

This clonotype has just a few counts. This chain links TRBV7-3 with TRBJ2-2, with 10 nucleotides matching TRBD2. The CDR3 has 16 amino acids. Germline-derived CDR1 and CDR2 are SGHTA and FQGTGA. Germline trimming cut 2 bases from V and 5 bases from J; bases unmatched to any gene: 5. Here the CDR3 DNA reads TGTGCCAGCAGCTTAGAGCTAGCGGGAGTAACCGGGGAGCTGTTTTTT. Its protein product is CASSLELAGVTGELFF.

In the case of this clonotype: This may come from a read error, since a much larger clone is one base off. The chain couples TRBV2 to TRBJ2-5, with TRBD2 matching 8 bases. The end of the DNA fits TRBJ2-7 better, so the J call may be wrong. Germline values: CDR1 SNHLY, CDR2 FYNNEI. The CDR3 runs to 13 residues. The CDR3 DNA reads TGTGCCAGTCGACTAGCGTTATCCTGCGAGCAGTACTTC. Its translation: CASRLALSCEQYF.

The J gene is TRBJ1-5, the V gene TRBV20-1, with TRBD1 as a possible D gene (5 bases). Between the trimmed V and J ends, which lost 3 bases and 4 bases, there was a span of 13 bases. Germline V lookup: CDR1 DFQATT, CDR2 SNEGSKA (reference sequence). The CDR3 extends over 14 amino acids. In DNA form, the CDR3 reads TGCAGTGCTAGGGTCGGGGCTTTTAATCAGCCCCAGCATTTT. Protein sequence: CSARVGAFNQPQHF.

About this clonotype itself: A much larger clone lies a single base off, so this may be a read error. Here the CDR3 reads CATSDFAAGSTGELFF. Written as DNA, the CDR3 is TGTGCCACCAGTGATTTCGCCGCAGGGTCCACCGGGGAGCTGTTTTTT. This chain uses TRBV24-1 with TRBJ2-2, with TRBD1 as a possible D gene (5 bases). CDR3 length: 16 residues. The germline V gene encodes CDR1 KGHDR and CDR2 SFDVKD. Trimming removed 1 base from V and 4 bases from J, with 12 bases in between.

CDR3 protein: CASSLNAGTTYEQYF. For the CDR3, the DNA is TGTGCCAGCAGCTTAAACGCCGGCACAACCTACGAGCAGTACTTC. This rearrangement joins TRBV7-2 to TRBJ2-7; D gene uncertain. The CDR3 contains 15 residues. The germline CDR1 and CDR2 sequences are SGHTA and FQGNSA. V shed 2 bases and J shed 2 bases, with 13 bases lying between them. The variable domain in full, with the rest retrieved from reference TRBV7-2 and TRBJ2-7, is GAGVSQSPSNKVTEKGKDVELRCDPISGHTALYWYRQSLGQGLEFLIYFQGNSAPDKSGLPSDRFSAERTGGSVSTLTIQRTQQEDSAVYLCASSLNAGTTYEQYFGPGTRLTVT.

The V call is TRBV2, the J call TRBJ1-2; D gene uncertain. The CDR3 is 12 amino acids. Germline V gene lookup returns CDR1 SNHLY and CDR2 FYNNEI. Deletions cut 4 bases from V and 8 bases from J, with 11 bases between. This chain's CDR3 is CASSAEGRGYTF. CDR3 DNA sequence: TGTGCCAGCAGTGCGGAGGGAAGGGGCTACACCTTC.